This record looks at one T cell receptor (beta chain) sequence and its context. TCR beta CDR3 amplification used RNA transcripts. RT-PCR in the first round used HTBI primers; a second-round multiplex PCR followed. TCRdb ran MiXCR on the multiplex PCR reads and lists one entry per CDR3 protein. The sample yields about 150,000 distinct CDR3 sequences, less than 45% seen once. This sample is part of a study of Graves' ophthalmopathy and Graves' hyperthyroidism. Sequences were obtained from peripheral blood. The receptor was derived from a woman aged 40-49 years with Graves' ophthalmopathy.

The CDR3 coding sequence is TGTGCCAGCAGTGACGAACGGACTAGCGGGCTCAGCGAGCAGTACTTC. Translated: CASSDERTSGLSEQYF. This chain connects TRBV12-3 or TRBV12-4 to TRBJ2-7; 11 bases match TRBD2. There are 16 residues in the CDR3. V lost 5 bases to trimming and J lost 6 bases; unmatched junction nucleotides: 12.